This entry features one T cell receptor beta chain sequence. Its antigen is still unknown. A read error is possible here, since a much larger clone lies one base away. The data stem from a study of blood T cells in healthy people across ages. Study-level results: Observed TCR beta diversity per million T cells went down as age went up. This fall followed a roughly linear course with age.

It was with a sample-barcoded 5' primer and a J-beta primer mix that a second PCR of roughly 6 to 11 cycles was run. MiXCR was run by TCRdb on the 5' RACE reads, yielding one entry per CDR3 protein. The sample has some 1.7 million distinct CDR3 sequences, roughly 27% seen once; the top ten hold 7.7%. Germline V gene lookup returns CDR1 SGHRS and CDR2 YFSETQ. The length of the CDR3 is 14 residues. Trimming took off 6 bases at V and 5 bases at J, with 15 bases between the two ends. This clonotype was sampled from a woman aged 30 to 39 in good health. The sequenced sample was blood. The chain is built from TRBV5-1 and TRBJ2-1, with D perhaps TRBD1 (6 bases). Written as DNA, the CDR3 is TGCGCCAGCACCATGGCCCAGGGGAACAATGAGCAGTTCTTC. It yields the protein CASTMAQGNNEQFF.